This is a list of T cell receptor beta chains from one sample in a study of CD8+ T cells in alopecia areata. Assay: immunoSEQ multiplex PCR; the TCRdb copy retains only in-frame clones and omits some. The sample lists 150,000 to 200,000 clones; 50% to 75% were seen once. The sample here was CD4+ T cells sorted from blood, taken between weeks 55 and 70, from a patient treated with tofacitinib. These receptors originate from a human donor with alopecia areata. Both conserved end residues are part of each CDR3.

j_gene,v_gene,CDR3aa
TRBJ2-5,TRBV5-6,CASSHNRAVGETQYF
TRBJ1-3,TRBV30,CAWTIFLSGNTIYF
TRBJ2-5,TRBV7-9,CASSLAEETQYF
TRBJ2-7,TRBV6-5,CASRPPEAYEQYF
TRBJ1-1,TRBV25-1,CASREAGVNTEAFF
TRBJ1-6,TRBV15,CATSGTGDNSPLHF
TRBJ2-5,TRBV6-1,CASSVVTGGGETQYF
TRBJ2-4,TRBV30,CAWGDRGRVIQYF
TRBJ1-2,TRBV6-6,CASSTSDSHIFYGYTF
TRBJ1-2,TRBV6-6,CASSYGVTRFGYTF
TRBJ2-1,TRBV7-2,CASSSQGEDYNEQFF
TRBJ2-1,TRBV7-2,CASSLGPSQEEQFF
TRBJ1-4,TRBV5-1,CASSLEPTGDEKLFF
TRBJ2-5,TRBV11-2,CASSLDSDDRLQETQYF
TRBJ1-2,TRBV5-1,CASSLNVLASYGYTF
TRBJ2-3,TRBV7-6,CASRPIRGSTDTQYF
TRBJ2-2,TRBV5-4,CSGSSNTGELFF
TRBJ1-4,TRBV7-9,CASSRLPGGNEKLFF
TRBJ1-5,TRBV2,CASTTDRGPQQPQHF
TRBJ1-4,TRBV30,CAWTTGGGRKLFF
TRBJ2-5,TRBV7-6,CASSTGGPDRRETQYF
TRBJ1-2,TRBV30,CAWSPDGYGYTF
TRBJ2-7,TRBV28,CASTPEASHVGYEQYF
TRBJ1-4,TRBV9,CASSVSQGNEKLFF
TRBJ2-3,TRBV6-6,CASSDPPGGTDTQYF
TRBJ2-3,TRBV7-2,CASSLVRDSGSLSKQYF
TRBJ1-1,TRBV14,CASSQDQRGQAFF
TRBJ1-2,TRBV29-1,CSVGGYTF
TRBJ2-5,TRBV29-1,CSGGHRLQETQYF
TRBJ2-1,TRBV18,CASSPDSSSYNEQFF
TRBJ1-5,TRBV4-2,CASSQDSGQGERPQHF
TRBJ1-6,TRBV30,CAWRPDRASPLHF
TRBJ1-5,TRBV18,CASSPGEDRAQHF
TRBJ1-1,TRBV18,CASSQRQPEAFF
TRBJ2-5,TRBV30,CAWMGGGAAKYF
TRBJ2-7,TRBV5-1,CASGLTEQGGGGYEQYF
TRBJ2-7,TRBV15,CATSLPGTAAYEQYF
TRBJ2-5,TRBV5-6,CASSLYGTSGKETQYF
TRBJ2-1,TRBV29-1,CSVNLGTSGGNEQFF
TRBJ1-5,TRBV30,CAWSAGVQPQHF
TRBJ2-5,TRBV15,CATSPLAGGETQYF
TRBJ2-2,TRBV10-3,CAIRRDVGLSTGELFF
TRBJ2-7,TRBV15,CATSRVSGTYEQYF
TRBJ2-5,TRBV29-1,CSVNLGEETQYF
TRBJ1-1,TRBV7-8,CARERLEAFF
TRBJ2-7,TRBV25-1,CASSGPLGGGSYEQYF
TRBJ2-1,TRBV20-1,CSASGSREQFF
TRBJ1-5,TRBV6-1,CASSDSYNQPQHF
TRBJ1-2,TRBV6-1,CATRDAGVYGYTF
TRBJ2-3,TRBV30,CAWSVGQGPDTQYF
TRBJ2-3,TRBV18,CASSPAKNTQYF
TRBJ2-4,TRBV2,CASRDSWDSPKNIQYF
TRBJ1-2,TRBV7-3,CASSQTPRGRSYTF
TRBJ2-4,TRBV6-1,CASTSPRNIQYF
TRBJ1-1,TRBV29-1,CSVEGRGILEAFF
TRBJ1-2,TRBV29-1,CSVGAGYGYTF
TRBJ2-1,TRBV25-1,CASSRTGNEQFF
TRBJ2-5,TRBV7-9,CASSPAGRVQETQYF